This T cell receptor (beta chain) was recovered during a study of blood T cell repertoires in COVID-19. Study-level information: Sites in the United States, Italy and Spain provided acute and convalescent COVID-19 samples. Sample material is recorded as cDNA or gDNA derived from T cells, B-cell-depleted T cells, or PBMCs.

The table came from immunoSEQ multiplex PCR; TCRdb's copy has only in-frame clones and leaves some out. The sample lists 150,000 to 160,000 clones, about 79% seen once, with 29% in the top ten. Trimming cost V 4 bases and J 6 bases, with 19 bases left between them. Germline lookup yields CDR1 SGHNT and CDR2 YYREEE (reference sequence). The CDR3 extends over 15 amino acids. This chain links TRBV5-4 with TRBJ1-2; tentatively, D is TRBD1 (6 bases). The material sequenced was peripheral blood. This clonotype was obtained from a woman aged 60-70 years with acute or convalescent COVID-19. The CDR3 coding sequence is TGTGCCAGCAGCAACCCTAGGCCACAGGGCCATGGCTACACCTTC. Protein sequence: CASSNPRPQGHGYTF.